The present T cell receptor beta chain was sequenced within a study of blood T cell repertoires in COVID-19. Across the whole study: There were acute and convalescent COVID-19 samples, and they came from the United States, Italy and Spain. T cells, B-cell-depleted T cells, or PBMCs provided the cDNA or gDNA that served as material.

In this sample, this clone turned up a few times. In the original processing: Scientists estimated how many nucleated cells there were by amplifying reference gene primers. Only in-frame clones appear in the TCRdb table, and some are missing; sequencing was by immunoSEQ multiplex PCR. V, J and clone size are those of that table, while D and trimming were read from the DNA. Of about 97,000 clones in the sample, 78% were seen once. What was sequenced was peripheral blood. This clonotype was obtained from a man between 60 and 75 years old with active or convalescent COVID-19.

CDR3 DNA: TGTGCCAGCAGAACACTGCTTTCGGGAGTCAATAACAATGAGCAGTTCTTC. As protein: CASRTLLSGVNNNEQFF. This chain links TRBV27 with TRBJ2-1; tentative D call: TRBD2 (6 bases). Germline CDR1 reads MNHEY; CDR2 reads SMNVEV (reference sequence). The CDR3 is made up of 17 amino acids. V dropped 6 bases and J dropped 5 bases, with 23 bases sitting between them.